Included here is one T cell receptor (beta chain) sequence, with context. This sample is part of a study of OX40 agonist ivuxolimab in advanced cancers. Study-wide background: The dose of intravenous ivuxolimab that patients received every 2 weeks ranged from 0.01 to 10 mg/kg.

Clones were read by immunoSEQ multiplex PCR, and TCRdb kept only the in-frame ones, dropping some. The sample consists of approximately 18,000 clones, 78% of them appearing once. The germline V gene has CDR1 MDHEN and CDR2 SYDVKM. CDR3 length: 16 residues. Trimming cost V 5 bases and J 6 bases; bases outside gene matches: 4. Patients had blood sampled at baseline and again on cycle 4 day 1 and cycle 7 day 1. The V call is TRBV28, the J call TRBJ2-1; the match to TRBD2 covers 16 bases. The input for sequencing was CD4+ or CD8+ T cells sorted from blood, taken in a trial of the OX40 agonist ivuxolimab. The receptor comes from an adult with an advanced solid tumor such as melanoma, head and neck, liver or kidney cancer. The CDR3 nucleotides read TGTGCCAGCAGTCTCGGGACTAGCGGGAGGGCCAATGAGCAGTTCTTC. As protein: CASSLGTSGRANEQFF. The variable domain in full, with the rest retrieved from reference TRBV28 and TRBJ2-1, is DVKVTQSSRYLVKRTGEKVFLECVQDMDHENMFWYRQDPGLGLRLIYFSYDVKMKEKGDIPEGYSVSREKKERFSLILESASTNQTSMYLCASSLGTSGRANEQFFGPGTRLTVL.